The rows below give T cell receptor beta chains drawn from one sample of a study of blood T cell repertoires in COVID-19. Libraries were prepared by immunoSEQ multiplex PCR; TCRdb keeps only in-frame clonotypes and omits some of them. The table shows fewer than 450,000 clones, with around 91% occurring only once. The material sequenced was PBMCs or T cells enriched from blood (not recorded which). Receptor source: a man aged 18-30 years who had recovered from COVID-19. Both conserved end residues are part of each CDR3. Fields, in order: clone size, D gene, J gene, V gene, CDR3 DNA, CDR3 protein. The D gene is left open where the match is weak. Rows may omit the clone size; those that give it use once, few, many or a size class.

>NA|TRBD1|TRBJ1-2|TRBV2
TGTGCCAGCAGTCGGGACAGCGACTATGGCTACACCTTC
CASSRDSDYGYTF
>NA|NA|TRBJ2-2|TRBV7-9
TGTGCCAGCAGCTCTAGCGTACGCACCGGGGAGCTGTTTTTT
CASSSSVRTGELFF
>NA|TRBD2|TRBJ2-3|TRBV9
TGTGCCAGCAGCCCCGGGACTAGCGGGAGTGGCGGCACAGATACGCAGTATTTT
CASSPGTSGSGGTDTQYF
>NA|TRBD1|TRBJ1-6|TRBV2
TGTGCCAGCAGCTCCGGACAGGGGAGCTCCTATAATTCACCCCTCCACTTT
CASSSGQGSSYNSPLHF
>NA|TRBD1|TRBJ2-3|TRBV19
TGTGCCAGTAGTACCCGGGACAGAAATCCAGATACGCAGTATTTT
CASSTRDRNPDTQYF
>NA|NA|TRBJ2-5|TRBV20-1
TGCAGTGCTAGTCCTCGGGCGGGATGGAGCCAAGAGACCCAGTACTTC
CSASPRAGWSQETQYF
>NA|TRBD2|TRBJ2-7|TRBV12-3/TRBV12-4
TGTGCCAGCAGTCCGTCACTAGCGGGAGGATTGTACTTC
CASSPSLAGGLYF
>NA|TRBD1|TRBJ2-1|TRBV30
TGTGCCTGGAGGGGACAGCGAAATGAGCAGTTCTTC
CAWRGQRNEQFF
>NA|NA|TRBJ1-4|TRBV6-1
TGTGCCAGCAGTGACAGAAGTAATGAAAAACTGTTTTTT
CASSDRSNEKLFF
>NA|NA|TRBJ1-4|TRBV2
TGTGCCAGCAGCCGAGCAGCGGGGGGCGCGAGAAATTCGGAAAAACTGTTTTTT
CASSRAAGGARNSEKLFF
>many|NA|TRBJ2-7|TRBV5-6
TGTGCCAGCGCCCGTGGATGGGGCGGCTCCTACGAGCAGTACTTC
CASARGWGGSYEQYF
>NA|NA|TRBJ2-7|TRBV11-1
TGTGCCAGCAGCCAGCTCTCCGAGCGCGAGCAGTACTTC
CASSQLSEREQYF
>NA|TRBD1|TRBJ1-5|TRBV24-1
TGTGCCACCAGTGACCCCAACCGGGACAGGGGTTATAGCAATCAGCCCCAGCATTTT
CATSDPNRDRGYSNQPQHF
>once|NA|TRBJ1-3|TRBV11-3
TGTGCCAGCAGCCGAACCCGCCCAGGGGACTCTGGAAACACCATATATTTT
CASSRTRPGDSGNTIYF
>NA|TRBD2|TRBJ2-5|TRBV2
TGTGCCAGCAGAGACGGGAGGGTTGGGGAGACCCAGTACTTC
CASRDGRVGETQYF
>NA|NA|TRBJ2-3|TRBV9
TGTGCCAGCAGCGTAGAAGGCGGTACAGATACGCAGTATTTT
CASSVEGGTDTQYF
>few|TRBD1|TRBJ1-3|TRBV27
TGTGCCAGCAGTTTGGGTACAGGGGCATCTGGAAACACCATATATTTT
CASSLGTGASGNTIYF
>NA|NA|TRBJ1-5|TRBV18
TGTGCCAGCTCACCAAGCATGCAGGGAACGGCCCAGCCCCAGCATTTT
CASSPSMQGTAQPQHF
>NA|NA|TRBJ1-2|TRBV4-1
TGCGCCAGCAGCCAAGCCCCCAAAGGGGTACTCTATGGCTACACCTTC
CASSQAPKGVLYGYTF
>NA|NA|TRBJ2-2|TRBV9
TGTGCCAGCAGCTCCCAGGGTGGCACCGGGGAGCTGTTTTTT
CASSSQGGTGELFF
>few|NA|TRBJ1-1|TRBV3-1/TRBV3-2
TGTGCCAGCAGCCAATCCAGGACAGCGACGAACACTGAAGCTTTCTTT
CASSQSRTATNTEAFF
>NA|NA|TRBJ1-2|TRBV29-1
TGCAGCGGGGACTTAACAGGCTCTAGCTACACCTTC
CSGDLTGSSYTF
>NA|TRBD2|TRBJ2-3|TRBV5-1
TGCGCCAGCAGCTTGGCTAGCGGGATTACAGATACGCAGTATTTT
CASSLASGITDTQYF
>NA|NA|TRBJ1-6|TRBV7-9
TGTGCCAGCAGCTCCGACAGGACCAATTCACCCCTCCACTTT
CASSSDRTNSPLHF